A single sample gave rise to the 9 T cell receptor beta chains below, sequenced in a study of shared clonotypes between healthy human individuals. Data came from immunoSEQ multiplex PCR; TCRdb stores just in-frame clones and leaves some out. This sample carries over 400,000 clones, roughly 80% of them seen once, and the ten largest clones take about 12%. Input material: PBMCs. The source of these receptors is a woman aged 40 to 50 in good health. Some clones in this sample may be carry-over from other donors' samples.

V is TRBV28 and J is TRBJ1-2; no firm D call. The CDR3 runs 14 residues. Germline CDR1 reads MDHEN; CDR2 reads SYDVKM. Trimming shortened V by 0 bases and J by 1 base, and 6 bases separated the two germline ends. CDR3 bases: TGTGCCAGCAGTTTATGGGGCGTTAACTATGGCTACACCTTC. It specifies CASSLWGVNYGYTF.

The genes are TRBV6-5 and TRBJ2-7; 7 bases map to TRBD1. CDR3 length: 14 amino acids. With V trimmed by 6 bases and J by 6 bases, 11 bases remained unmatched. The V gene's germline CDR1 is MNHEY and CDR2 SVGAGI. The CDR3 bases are TGTGCCAGCAGCTCAGACAGGGACCGTTTCGAGCAGTACTTC. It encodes CASSSDRDRFEQYF.

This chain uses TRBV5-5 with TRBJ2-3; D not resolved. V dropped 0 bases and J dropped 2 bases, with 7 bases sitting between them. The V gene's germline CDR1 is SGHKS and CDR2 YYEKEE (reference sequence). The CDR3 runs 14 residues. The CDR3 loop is CASSLDRPTDTQYF. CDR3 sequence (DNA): TGTGCCAGCAGCTTGGACCGTCCCACAGATACGCAGTATTTT. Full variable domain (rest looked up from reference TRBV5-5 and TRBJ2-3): DAGVTQSPTHLIKTRGQQVTLRCSPISGHKSVSWYQQVLGQGPQFIFQYYEKEERGRGNFPDRFSARQFPNYSSELNVNALLLGDSALYLCASSLDRPTDTQYFGPGTRLTVL.

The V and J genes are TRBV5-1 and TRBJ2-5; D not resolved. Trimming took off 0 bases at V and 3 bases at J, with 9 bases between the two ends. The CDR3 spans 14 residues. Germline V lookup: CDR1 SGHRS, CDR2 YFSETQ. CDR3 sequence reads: CASSLGPEEETQYF. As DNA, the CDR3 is TGCGCCAGCAGCTTGGGACCTGAAGAAGAGACCCAGTACTTC.

The CDR3 protein is CATSVDRGRNTIYF. The CDR3 coding sequence is TGTGCCACCAGCGTGGACAGGGGCAGAAACACCATATATTTT. The rearrangement joins TRBV15 to TRBJ1-3; 9 positions agree with TRBD1. Germline values: CDR1 LNHNV, CDR2 YYDKDF (reference sequence). Trimming cost V 5 bases and J 5 bases; bases outside gene matches: 4. This CDR3 spans 14 amino acids.

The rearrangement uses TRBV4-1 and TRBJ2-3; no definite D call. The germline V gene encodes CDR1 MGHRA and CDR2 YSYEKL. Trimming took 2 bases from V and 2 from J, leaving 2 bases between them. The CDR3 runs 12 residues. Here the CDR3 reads CASSQHTDTQYF. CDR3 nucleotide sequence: TGCGCCAGCAGCCAACACACAGATACGCAGTATTTT.

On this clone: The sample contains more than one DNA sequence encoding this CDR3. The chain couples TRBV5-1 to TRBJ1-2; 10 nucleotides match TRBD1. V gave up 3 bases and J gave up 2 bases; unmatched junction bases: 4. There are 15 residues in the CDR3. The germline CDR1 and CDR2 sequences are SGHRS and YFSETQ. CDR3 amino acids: CASSSRTGGNYGYTF. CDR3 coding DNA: TGCGCCAGCAGCTCACGGACAGGGGGAAACTATGGCTACACCTTC.

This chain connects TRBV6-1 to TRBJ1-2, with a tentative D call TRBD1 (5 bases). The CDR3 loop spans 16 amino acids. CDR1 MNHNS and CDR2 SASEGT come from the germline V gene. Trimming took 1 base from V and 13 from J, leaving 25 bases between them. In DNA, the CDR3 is TGTGCCAGCAGTGAAGGTGCGTGGGGGTCGGCGGTATTCCCCACCTTC. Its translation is CASSEGAWGSAVFPTF.

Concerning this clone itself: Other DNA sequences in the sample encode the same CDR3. The chain's CDR3 is CASSLSSNTEAFF. For the CDR3, the DNA is TGTGCCAGCAGTTTATCATCTAACACTGAAGCTTTCTTT. The chain employs TRBV28 and TRBJ1-1, with D uncertain. CDR3 length equals 13 residues. The V gene's germline CDR1 is MDHEN and CDR2 SYDVKM. Trimming cost V 1 base and J 2 bases, with 5 bases left between them. The full variable domain, with the rest looked up from reference TRBV28 and TRBJ1-1, is DVKVTQSSRYLVKRTGEKVFLECVQDMDHENMFWYRQDPGLGLRLIYFSYDVKMKEKGDIPEGYSVSREKKERFSLILESASTNQTSMYLCASSLSSNTEAFFGQGTRLTVV.